This note documents a single T cell receptor (beta chain) sequence. Likely unrecorded immune exposures existed in these nominally healthy donors. The data were taken from a study of cytomegalovirus exposure and HLA in healthy donors. The CDR3 contains 16 residues. The trim removed 1 base at V and 8 bases at J, leaving 7 bases unmatched. From germline, CDR1 is LGHNA and CDR2 YNFKEQ. The PCR employed 60 Vbeta primers together with 13 Jbeta primers. Sequenced by immunoSEQ multiplex PCR; TCRdb stores in-frame clones only, minus some. The repertoire includes approximately 69,000 clones, around 76% of them detected once, and over 20% sits in the top ten.

The origin of this receptor is a woman younger than 45 in good health and CMV-seropositive. Input material: PBMCs. The genes are TRBV4-2 and TRBJ2-1; TRBD2 matches at 11 bases. The CDR3 reads CASSQGWTSGSDEQFF. CDR3 sequence (DNA): TGTGCCAGCAGCCAAGGATGGACTAGCGGGTCCGATGAGCAGTTCTTC.